This T cell receptor beta chain was recorded in a study of blood T cell repertoires in COVID-19. Study in general: T cells, B-cell-depleted T cells, or PBMCs supplied cDNA or gDNA.

In the study's own analysis: It was from reference gene primer amplification that nucleated cell counts were estimated. Clones were read by immunoSEQ multiplex PCR, and TCRdb kept only the in-frame ones, dropping some. The V and J calls and the clone size are those of that table, but D and trimming were determined from the DNA. The sample lists roughly 360,000 clones; more than 75% were seen once. Those enrolled, adults aged roughly 18 to 90 years, came from about two dozen US areas. Clinical history reported by participants formed the basis on which cohorts were assigned. The sample was PBMCs or T cells enriched from blood (not recorded which). This receptor was taken from a woman aged 25 to 39 with acute COVID-19.

CDR3 in amino acids: CASSRDRDRGYTF. The CDR3 bases are TGTGCCAGCAGCCGGGACAGGGATCGGGGCTACACCTTC. The V gene is TRBV12-3 or TRBV12-4, the J gene TRBJ1-2; 9 bases agree with TRBD1. This CDR3 is 13 amino acids long. V lost 6 bases to trimming and J lost 8 bases; unmatched junction nucleotides: 7.